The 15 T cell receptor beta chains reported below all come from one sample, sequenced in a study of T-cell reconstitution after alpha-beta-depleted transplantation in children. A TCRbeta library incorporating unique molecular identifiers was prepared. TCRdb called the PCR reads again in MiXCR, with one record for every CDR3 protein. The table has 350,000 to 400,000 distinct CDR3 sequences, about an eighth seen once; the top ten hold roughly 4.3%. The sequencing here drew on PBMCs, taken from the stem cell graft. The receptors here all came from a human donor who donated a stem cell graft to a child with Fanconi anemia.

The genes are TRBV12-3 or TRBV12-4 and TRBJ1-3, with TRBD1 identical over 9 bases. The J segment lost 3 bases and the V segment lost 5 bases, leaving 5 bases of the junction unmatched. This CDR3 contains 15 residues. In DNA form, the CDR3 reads TGTGCCAGCAGTCCAAACAGGGGGCTTGGAAACACCATATATTTT. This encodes CASSPNRGLGNTIYF.

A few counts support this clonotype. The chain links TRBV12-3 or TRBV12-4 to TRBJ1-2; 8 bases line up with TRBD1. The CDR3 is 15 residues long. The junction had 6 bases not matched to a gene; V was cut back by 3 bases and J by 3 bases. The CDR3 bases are TGTGCCAGCAGTTTTGGACAGGGCCTTGACTATGGCTACACCTTC. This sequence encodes CASSFGQGLDYGYTF.

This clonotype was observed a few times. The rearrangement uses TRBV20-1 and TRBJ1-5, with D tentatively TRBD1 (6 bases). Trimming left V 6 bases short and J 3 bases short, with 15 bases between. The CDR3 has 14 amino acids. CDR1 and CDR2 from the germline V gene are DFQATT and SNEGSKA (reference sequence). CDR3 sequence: CSALGTGTNQPQHF. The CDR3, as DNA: TGCAGTGCCCTTGGTACAGGGACCAATCAGCCCCAGCATTTT.

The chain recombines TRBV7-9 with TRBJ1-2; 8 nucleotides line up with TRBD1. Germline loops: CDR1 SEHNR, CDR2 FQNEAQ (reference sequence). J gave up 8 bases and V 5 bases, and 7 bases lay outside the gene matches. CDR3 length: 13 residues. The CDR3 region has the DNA TGTGCCAGCAGCGACAGACAGGGGTTGGGCTACACCTTC. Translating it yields CASSDRQGLGYTF. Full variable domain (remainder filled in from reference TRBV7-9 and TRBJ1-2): DTGVSQNPRHKITKRGQNVTFRCDPISEHNRLYWYRQTLGQGPEFLTYFQNEAQLEKSRLLSDRFSAERPKGSFSTLEIQRTEQGDSAMYLCASSDRQGLGYTFGSGTRLTVV.

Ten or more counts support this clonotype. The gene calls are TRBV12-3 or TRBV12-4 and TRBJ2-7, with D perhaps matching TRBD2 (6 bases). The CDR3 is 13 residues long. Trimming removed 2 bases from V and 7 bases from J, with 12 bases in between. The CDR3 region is CASSLQLRGEQYF. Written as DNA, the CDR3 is TGTGCCAGCAGTTTACAGCTCCGGGGGGAGCAGTACTTC.

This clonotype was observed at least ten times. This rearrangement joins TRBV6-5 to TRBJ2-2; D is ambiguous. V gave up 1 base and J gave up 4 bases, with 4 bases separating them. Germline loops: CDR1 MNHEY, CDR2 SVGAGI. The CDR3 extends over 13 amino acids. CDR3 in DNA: TGTGCCAGCAGTTACTACAGCACCGGGGAGCTGTTTTTT. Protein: CASSYYSTGELFF.

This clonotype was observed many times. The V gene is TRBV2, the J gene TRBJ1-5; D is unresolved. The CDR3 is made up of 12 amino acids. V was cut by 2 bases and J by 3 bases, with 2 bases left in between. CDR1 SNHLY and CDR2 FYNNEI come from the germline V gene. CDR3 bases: TGTGCCAGCAGTGAATCCAATCAGCCCCAGCATTTT. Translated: CASSESNQPQHF.

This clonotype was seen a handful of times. The DNA of the CDR3 is TGTGCCAGCAGCAAAGCTTGGGGACTAGCACCAGATACGCAGTATTTT. As protein: CASSKAWGLAPDTQYF. J is TRBJ2-3 and V is TRBV21-1. TRBV21-1 corresponds to a pseudogene. There are 16 residues in the CDR3.

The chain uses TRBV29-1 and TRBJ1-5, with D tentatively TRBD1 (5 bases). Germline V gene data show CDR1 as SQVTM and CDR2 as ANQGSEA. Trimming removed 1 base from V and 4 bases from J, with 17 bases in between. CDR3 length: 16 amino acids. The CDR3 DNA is TGCAGCGTTGAAGGATACCTTAGCCGGGGGAATCAGCCCCAGCATTTT. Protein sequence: CSVEGYLSRGNQPQHF.

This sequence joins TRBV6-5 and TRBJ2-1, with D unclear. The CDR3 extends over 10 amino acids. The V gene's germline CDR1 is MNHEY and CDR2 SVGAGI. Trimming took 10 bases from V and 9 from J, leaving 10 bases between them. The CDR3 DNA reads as TGTGCCATAGGAGTTGGTGAGCAGTTCTTC. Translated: CAIGVGEQFF.

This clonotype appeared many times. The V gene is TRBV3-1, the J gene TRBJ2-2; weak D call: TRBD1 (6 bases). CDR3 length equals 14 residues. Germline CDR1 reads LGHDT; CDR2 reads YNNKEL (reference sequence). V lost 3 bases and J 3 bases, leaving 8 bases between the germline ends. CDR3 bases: TGTGCCAGCAGCCAGGGGGCAGACACCGGGGAGCTGTTTTTT. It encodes CASSQGADTGELFF.

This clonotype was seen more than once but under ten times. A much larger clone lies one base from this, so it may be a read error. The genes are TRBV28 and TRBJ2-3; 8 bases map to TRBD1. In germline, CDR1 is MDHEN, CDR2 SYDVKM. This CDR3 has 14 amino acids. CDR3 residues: CASSSTTGVDTKYF. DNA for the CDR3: TGTGCCAGCAGTTCGACGACAGGGGTAGATACGAAGTATTTT.

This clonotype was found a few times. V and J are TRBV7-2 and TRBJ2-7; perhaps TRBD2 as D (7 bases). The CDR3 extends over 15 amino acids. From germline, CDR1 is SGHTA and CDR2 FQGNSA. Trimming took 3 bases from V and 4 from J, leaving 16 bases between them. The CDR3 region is CASSFMWGGFYEQYF. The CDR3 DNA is TGTGCCAGCAGCTTCATGTGGGGGGGCTTTTACGAGCAGTACTTC.

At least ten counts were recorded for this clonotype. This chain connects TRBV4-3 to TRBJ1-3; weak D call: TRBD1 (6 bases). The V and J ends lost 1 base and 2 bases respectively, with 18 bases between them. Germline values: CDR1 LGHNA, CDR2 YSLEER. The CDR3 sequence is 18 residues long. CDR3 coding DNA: TGCGCCAGCAGCCAAGGGCTAGTTGCAGGGGCGGCTGGAAACACCATATATTTT. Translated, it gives CASSQGLVAGAAGNTIYF.

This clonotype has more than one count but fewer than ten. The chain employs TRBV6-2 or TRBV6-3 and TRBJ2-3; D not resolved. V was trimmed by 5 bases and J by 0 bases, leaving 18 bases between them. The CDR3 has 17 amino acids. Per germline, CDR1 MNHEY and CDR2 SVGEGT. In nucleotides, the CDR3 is TGTGCCAGCAGTATGCCCTTTGAGGAAATGAGCACAGATACGCAGTATTTT. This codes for CASSMPFEEMSTDTQYF.